Detailed here is one TCR beta chain. Its antigen is as yet unknown. The data were taken from a study of OX40 agonist ivuxolimab in advanced cancers. Overall study results and limits: Antigens targeted by the expanded peripheral T cells were not determined.

The CDR3 spans 15 residues. Deletions cut 0 bases from V and 11 bases from J, with 14 bases between. Germline loops: CDR1 LGHNA, CDR2 YSLEER. Data came from immunoSEQ multiplex PCR; TCRdb stores just in-frame clones and leaves some out. The sample holds roughly 64,000 clones; over 65% are singletons and the top ten take about 2.3%. The sequenced sample was CD4+ or CD8+ T cells sorted from blood, obtained in a trial of the OX40 agonist ivuxolimab. The source of this sequence is an adult with an advanced solid tumor such as melanoma, head and neck, liver or kidney cancer. The gene calls are TRBV4-3 and TRBJ1-6, with D unclear. The CDR3 sequence: CASSQEDRYITPLHF. The CDR3 region has the DNA TGCGCCAGCAGCCAAGAGGACCGGTACATTACACCCCTCCACTTT.